The TCR beta chain under discussion was sequenced for a study of graft-versus-host responses after intestinal transplantation. Study-wide background: Every one of the recipients received anti-thymocyte globulin induction and afterwards took tacrolimus and steroids for about 3 years. Study-wide points: Levels of circulating GvH clones at their peak were associated with early post-transplant HvG declines. Recipient marrow held GvH clones, some first seen in ileum or blood.

A note on this clone: Its antigen is unknown.

The repertoire was sequenced with immunoSEQ multiplex PCR; TCRdb's copy has only in-frame clones and lacks some. The data contain fewer than 85,000 clones, about 87% of them singletons. Germline loops: CDR1 MDHEN, CDR2 SYDVKM. The CDR3 consists of 18 residues. V was trimmed by 1 base and J by 0 bases, leaving 13 bases between them. This TCR derives from a human donor who was the organ donor for an intestinal transplant. J is TRBJ1-6 and V is TRBV28; no clear D gene. The sequenced sample was unstimulated CD4+ T cells sorted from spleen or lymph node cells, obtained before transplant. The CDR3 DNA sequence: TGTGCCAGCAGTTTATACCCGATTCTGAGCTCCTATAATTCACCCCTCCACTTT. Protein sequence: CASSLYPILSSYNSPLHF. Full variable domain (rest looked up from reference TRBV28 and TRBJ1-6): DVKVTQSSRYLVKRTGEKVFLECVQDMDHENMFWYRQDPGLGLRLIYFSYDVKMKEKGDIPEGYSVSREKKERFSLILESASTNQTSMYLCASSLYPILSSYNSPLHFGNGTRLTVT.